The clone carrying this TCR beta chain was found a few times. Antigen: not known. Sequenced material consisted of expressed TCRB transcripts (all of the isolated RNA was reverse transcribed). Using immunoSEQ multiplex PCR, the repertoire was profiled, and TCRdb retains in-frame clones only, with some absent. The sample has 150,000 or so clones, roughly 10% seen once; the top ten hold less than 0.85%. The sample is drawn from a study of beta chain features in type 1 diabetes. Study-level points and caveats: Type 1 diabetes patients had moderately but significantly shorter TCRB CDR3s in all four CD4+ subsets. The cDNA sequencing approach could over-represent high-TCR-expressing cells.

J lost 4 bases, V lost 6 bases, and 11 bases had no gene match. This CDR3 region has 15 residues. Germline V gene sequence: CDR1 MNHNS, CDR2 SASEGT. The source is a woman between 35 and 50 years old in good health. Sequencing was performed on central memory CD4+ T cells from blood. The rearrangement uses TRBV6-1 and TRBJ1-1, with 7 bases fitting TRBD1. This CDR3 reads CASRSYDRVGTEAFF. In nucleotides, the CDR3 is TGTGCCAGCAGAAGCTATGACAGGGTGGGCACTGAAGCTTTCTTT.